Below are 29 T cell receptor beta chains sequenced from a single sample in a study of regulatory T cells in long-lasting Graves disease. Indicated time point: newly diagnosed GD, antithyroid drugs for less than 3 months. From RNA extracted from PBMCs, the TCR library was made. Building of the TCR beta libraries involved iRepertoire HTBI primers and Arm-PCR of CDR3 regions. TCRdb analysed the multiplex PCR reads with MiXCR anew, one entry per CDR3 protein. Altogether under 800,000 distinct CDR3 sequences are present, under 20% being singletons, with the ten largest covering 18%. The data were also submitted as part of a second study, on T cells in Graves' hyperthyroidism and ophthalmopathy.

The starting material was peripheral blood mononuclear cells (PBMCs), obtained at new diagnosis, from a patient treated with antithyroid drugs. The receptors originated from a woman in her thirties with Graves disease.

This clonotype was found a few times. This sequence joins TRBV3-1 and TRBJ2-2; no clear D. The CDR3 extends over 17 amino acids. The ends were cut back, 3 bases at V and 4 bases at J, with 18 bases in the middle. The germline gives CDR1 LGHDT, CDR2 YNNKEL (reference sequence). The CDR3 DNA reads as TGTGCCAGCAGCCATTCTTCGGTTCGGCAGAGCACCGGGGAGCTGTTTTTT. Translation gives CASSHSSVRQSTGELFF.

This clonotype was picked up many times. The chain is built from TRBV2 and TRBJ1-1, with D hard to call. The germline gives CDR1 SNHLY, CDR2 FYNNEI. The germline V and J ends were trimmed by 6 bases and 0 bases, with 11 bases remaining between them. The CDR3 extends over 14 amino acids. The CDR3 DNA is TGTGCCAGCAGCGCCGGGCCACTGAACACTGAAGCTTTCTTT. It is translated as CASSAGPLNTEAFF. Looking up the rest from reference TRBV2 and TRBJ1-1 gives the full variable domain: EPEVTQTPSHQVTQMGQEVILRCVPISNHLYFYWYRQILGQKVEFLVSFYNNEISEKSEIFDDQFSVERPDGSNFTLKIRSTKLEDSAMYFCASSAGPLNTEAFFGQGTRLTVV.

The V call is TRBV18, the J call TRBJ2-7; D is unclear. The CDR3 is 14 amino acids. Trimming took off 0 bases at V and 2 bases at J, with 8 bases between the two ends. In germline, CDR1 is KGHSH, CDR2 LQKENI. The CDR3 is CASSPPPPPYEQYF. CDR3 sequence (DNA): TGTGCCAGCTCACCACCTCCCCCTCCCTACGAGCAGTACTTC.

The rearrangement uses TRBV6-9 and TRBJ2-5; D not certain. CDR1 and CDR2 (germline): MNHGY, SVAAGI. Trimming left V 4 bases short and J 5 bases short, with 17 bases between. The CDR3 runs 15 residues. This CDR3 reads CASSFPSYSTETQYF. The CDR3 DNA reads TGTGCCAGCAGTTTCCCTAGTTACTCTACGGAGACCCAGTACTTC.

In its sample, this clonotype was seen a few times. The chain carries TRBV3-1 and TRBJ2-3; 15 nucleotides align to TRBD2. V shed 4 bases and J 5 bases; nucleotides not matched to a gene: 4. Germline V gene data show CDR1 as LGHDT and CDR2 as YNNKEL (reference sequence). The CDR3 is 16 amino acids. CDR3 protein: CASSRGTSGRIDTQYF. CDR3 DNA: TGTGCCAGCAGCCGCGGGACTAGCGGGAGGATAGATACGCAGTATTTT.

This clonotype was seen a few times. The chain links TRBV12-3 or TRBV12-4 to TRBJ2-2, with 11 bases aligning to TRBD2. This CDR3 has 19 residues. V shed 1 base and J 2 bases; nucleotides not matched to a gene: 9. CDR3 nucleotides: TGTGCCAGCAGTTTAGGGGTTAGCGGGAGGGCCTCTAACACCGGGGAGCTGTTTTTT. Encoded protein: CASSLGVSGRASNTGELFF.

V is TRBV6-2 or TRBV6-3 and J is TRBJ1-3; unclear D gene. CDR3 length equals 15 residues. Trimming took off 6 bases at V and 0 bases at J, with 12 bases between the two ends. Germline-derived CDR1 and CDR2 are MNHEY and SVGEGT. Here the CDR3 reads CASRRIGASGNTIYF. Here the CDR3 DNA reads TGTGCCAGCAGAAGAATCGGCGCCTCTGGAAACACCATATATTTT.

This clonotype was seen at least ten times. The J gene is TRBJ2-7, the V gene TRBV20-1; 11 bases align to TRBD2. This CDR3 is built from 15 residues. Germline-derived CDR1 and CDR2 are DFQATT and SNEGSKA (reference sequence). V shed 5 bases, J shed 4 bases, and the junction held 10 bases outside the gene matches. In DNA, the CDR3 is TGCAGTGCTGCTAAACTAGCGGGAGAGTGGTACGAGCAGTACTTC. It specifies CSAAKLAGEWYEQYF.

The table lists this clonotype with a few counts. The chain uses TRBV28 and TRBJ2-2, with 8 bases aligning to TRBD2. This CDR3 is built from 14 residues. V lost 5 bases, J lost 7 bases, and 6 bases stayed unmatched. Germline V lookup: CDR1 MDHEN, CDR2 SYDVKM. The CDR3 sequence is CASSKTSASGELFF. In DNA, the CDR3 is TGTGCCAGCAGTAAGACTAGCGCCAGCGGGGAGCTGTTTTTT.

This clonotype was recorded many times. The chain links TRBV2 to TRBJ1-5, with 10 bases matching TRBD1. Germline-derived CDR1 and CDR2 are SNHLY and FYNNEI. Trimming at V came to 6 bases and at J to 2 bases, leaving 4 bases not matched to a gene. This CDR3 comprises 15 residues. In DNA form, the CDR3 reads TGTGCCAGCAGGGGACAGGGGAGTGGCAATCAGCCCCAGCATTTT. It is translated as CASRGQGSGNQPQHF.

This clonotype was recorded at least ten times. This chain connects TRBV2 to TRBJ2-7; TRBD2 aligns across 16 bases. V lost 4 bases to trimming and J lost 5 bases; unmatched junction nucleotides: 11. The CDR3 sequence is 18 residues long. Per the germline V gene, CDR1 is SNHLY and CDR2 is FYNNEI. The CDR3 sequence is CASSARSGLAGGPHEQYF. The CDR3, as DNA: TGTGCCAGCAGTGCTCGCTCGGGACTAGCGGGAGGGCCACACGAGCAGTACTTC.

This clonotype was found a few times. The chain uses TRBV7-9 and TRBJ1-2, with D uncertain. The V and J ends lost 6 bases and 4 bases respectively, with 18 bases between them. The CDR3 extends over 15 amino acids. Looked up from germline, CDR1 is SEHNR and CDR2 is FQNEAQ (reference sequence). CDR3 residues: CASSPSYPSPYGYTF. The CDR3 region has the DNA TGTGCCAGCAGTCCTAGTTACCCCTCTCCCTATGGCTACACCTTC.

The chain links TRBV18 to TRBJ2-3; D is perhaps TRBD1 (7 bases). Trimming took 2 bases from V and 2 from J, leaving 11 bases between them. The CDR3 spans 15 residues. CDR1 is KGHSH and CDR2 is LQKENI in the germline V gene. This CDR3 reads CASSPGGTDTDTQYF. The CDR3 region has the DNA TGTGCCAGCTCACCAGGAGGGACAGACACAGATACGCAGTATTTT.

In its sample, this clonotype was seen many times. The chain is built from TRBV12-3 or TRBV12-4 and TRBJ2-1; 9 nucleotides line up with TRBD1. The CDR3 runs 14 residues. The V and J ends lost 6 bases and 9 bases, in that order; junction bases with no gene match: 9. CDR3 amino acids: CASSIRDRVVEQFF. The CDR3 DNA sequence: TGTGCCAGCAGCATCCGGGACAGGGTTGTTGAGCAGTTCTTC.

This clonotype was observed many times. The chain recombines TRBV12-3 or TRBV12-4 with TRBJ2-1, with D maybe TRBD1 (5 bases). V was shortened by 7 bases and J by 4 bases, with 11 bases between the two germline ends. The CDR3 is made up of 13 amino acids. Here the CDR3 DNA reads TGTGCCAGCACCCTAAAGGGGTACAATGAGCAGTTCTTC. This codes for CASTLKGYNEQFF.

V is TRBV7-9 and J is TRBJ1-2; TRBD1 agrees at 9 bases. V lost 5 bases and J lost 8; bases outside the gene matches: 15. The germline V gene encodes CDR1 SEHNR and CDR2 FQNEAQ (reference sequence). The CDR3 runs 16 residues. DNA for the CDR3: TGTGCCAGCAGCCCTAGTCCATCGGGACAGGGAAGCGGCTACACCTTC. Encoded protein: CASSPSPSGQGSGYTF.

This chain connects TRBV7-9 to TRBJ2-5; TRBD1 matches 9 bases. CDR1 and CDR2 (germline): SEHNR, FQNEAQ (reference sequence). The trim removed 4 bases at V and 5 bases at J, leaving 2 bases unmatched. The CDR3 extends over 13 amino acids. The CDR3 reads CASSWTGEETQYF. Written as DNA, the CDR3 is TGTGCCAGCAGCTGGACAGGGGAGGAGACCCAGTACTTC.

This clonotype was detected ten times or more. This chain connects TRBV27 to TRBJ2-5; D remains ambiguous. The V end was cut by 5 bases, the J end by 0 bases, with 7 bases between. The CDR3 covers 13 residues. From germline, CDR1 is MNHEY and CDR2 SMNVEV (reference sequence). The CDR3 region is CASSPHHQETQYF. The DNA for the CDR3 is TGTGCCAGCAGTCCCCACCACCAAGAGACCCAGTACTTC.

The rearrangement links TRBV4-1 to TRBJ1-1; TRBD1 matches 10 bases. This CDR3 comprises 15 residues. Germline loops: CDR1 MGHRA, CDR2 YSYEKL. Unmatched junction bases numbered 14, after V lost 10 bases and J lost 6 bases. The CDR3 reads CATRPRQGAPAEAFF. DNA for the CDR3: TGCGCCACCAGGCCCCGACAGGGGGCCCCGGCTGAAGCTTTCTTT.

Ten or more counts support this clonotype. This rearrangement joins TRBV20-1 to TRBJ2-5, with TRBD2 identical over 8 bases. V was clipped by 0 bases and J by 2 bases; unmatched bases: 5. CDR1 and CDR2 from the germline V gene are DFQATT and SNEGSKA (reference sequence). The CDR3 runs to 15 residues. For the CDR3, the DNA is TGCAGTGCTAGAGATCTTACTAGCGGACAAGAGACCCAGTACTTC. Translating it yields CSARDLTSGQETQYF.

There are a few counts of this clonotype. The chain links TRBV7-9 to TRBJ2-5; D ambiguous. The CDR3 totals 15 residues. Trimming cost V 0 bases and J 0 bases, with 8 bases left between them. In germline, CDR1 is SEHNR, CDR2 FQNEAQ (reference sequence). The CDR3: CASSLALGYQETQYF. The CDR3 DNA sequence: TGTGCCAGCAGCTTAGCGCTAGGATACCAAGAGACCCAGTACTTC.

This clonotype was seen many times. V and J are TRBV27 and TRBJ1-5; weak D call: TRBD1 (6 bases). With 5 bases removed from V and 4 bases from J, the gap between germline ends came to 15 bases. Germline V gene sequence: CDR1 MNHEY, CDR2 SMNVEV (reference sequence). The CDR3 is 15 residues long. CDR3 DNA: TGTGCCAGCAGTATAGTACAGGGTCAGAATCAGCCCCAGCATTTT. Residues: CASSIVQGQNQPQHF.

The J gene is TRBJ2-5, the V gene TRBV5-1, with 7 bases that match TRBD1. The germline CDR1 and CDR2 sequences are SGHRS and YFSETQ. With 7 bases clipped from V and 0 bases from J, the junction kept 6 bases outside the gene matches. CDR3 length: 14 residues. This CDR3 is CASGRQGYQETQYF. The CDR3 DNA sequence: TGCGCCAGCGGGAGACAGGGTTACCAAGAGACCCAGTACTTC.

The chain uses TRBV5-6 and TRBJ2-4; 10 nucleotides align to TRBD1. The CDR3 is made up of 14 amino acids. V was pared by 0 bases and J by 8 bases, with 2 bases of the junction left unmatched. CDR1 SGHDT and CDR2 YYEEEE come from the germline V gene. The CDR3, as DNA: TGTGCCAGCAGCTTGGCGGGACAGGGGCACATTCAGTACTTC. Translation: CASSLAGQGHIQYF. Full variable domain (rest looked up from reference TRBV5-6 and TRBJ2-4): DAGVTQSPTHLIKTRGQQVTLRCSPKSGHDTVSWYQQALGQGPQFIFQYYEEEERQRGNFPDRFSGHQFPNYSSELNVNALLLGDSALYLCASSLAGQGHIQYFGAGTRLSVL.

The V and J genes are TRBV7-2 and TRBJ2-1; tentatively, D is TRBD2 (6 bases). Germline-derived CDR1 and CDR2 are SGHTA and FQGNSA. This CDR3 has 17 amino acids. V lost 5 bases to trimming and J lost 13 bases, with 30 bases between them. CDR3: CASSLTRSPGLVETQFF. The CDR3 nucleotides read TGTGCCAGCAGCCTCACGAGAAGTCCGGGACTGGTCGAGACCCAGTTCTTC.

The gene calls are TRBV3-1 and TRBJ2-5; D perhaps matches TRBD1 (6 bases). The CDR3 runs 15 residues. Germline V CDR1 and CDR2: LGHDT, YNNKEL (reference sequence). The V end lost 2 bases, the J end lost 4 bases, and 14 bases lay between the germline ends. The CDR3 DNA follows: TGTGCCAGCAGCCAAACAACAGGGTCCCGAGAGACCCAGTACTTC. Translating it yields CASSQTTGSRETQYF.

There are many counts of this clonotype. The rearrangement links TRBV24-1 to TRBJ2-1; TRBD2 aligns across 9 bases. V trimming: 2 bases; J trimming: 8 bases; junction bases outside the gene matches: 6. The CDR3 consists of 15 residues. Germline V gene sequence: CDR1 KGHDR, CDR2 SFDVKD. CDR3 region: CATSDSSGTVDEQFF. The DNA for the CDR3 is TGTGCCACCAGTGATTCTAGCGGGACGGTTGATGAGCAGTTCTTC.

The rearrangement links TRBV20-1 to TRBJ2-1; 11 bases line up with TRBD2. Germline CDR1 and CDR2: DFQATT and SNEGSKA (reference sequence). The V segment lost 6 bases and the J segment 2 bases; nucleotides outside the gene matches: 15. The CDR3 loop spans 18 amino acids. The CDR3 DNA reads TGCAGTGCCGAGGGGTTAGCGGGAGGGCCTCGGACCTACAATGAGCAGTTCTTC. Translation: CSAEGLAGGPRTYNEQFF.

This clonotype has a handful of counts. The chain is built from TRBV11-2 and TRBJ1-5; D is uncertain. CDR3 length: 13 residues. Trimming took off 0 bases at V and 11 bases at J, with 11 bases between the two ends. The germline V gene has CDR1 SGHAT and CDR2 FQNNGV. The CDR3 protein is CASSLDGIQSQHF. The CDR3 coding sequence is TGTGCCAGCAGCTTAGATGGGATCCAGTCCCAGCATTTT.